The T cell receptor beta chain described here comes from a study of blood T cell repertoires in COVID-19. Study-wide background: The United States, Italy and Spain supplied acute and convalescent COVID-19 samples. PBMCs, B-cell-depleted T cells, or T cells provided the cDNA or gDNA that made up the material.

Cohorts were based on clinical histories the participants reported. This clone was found a few times. V shed 4 bases and J shed 3 bases, with 16 bases lying between them. The CDR3 extends over 16 amino acids. The V gene's germline CDR1 is SGHTA and CDR2 FQGNSA. Under the authors' procedure: Counts of nucleated cells, estimated from reference gene primer amplification, were obtained. Sequenced by immunoSEQ multiplex PCR; TCRdb stores in-frame clones only, minus some. V and J calls and clone size are as listed in that table; D and trimming were resolved from the DNA. Of about 230,000 clones listed, about nine tenths are singletons.

The J gene is TRBJ1-5, the V gene TRBV7-2; tentatively, D is TRBD1 (5 bases). The material sequenced was PBMCs or T cells enriched from blood (not recorded which). The receptor's source is a man aged 18 to 30 who had recovered from COVID-19. The CDR3 sequence is CASSSKTGTYNQPQHF. CDR3 coding DNA: TGTGCCAGCAGCTCTAAAACCGGGACTTACAATCAGCCCCAGCATTTT.